The 16 T cell receptor beta chains below come from one sample, sequenced in a study of T-cell reconstitution after alpha-beta-depleted transplantation in children (dated by TCRdb to the mid-2010s). The receptor library was made with PCR. Sequencing relied on an Illumina HiSeq 2500. To normalize quantification of the TCRbeta repertoire, the TCR libraries were built with molecular barcoding that relied on unique molecular identifiers. In-frame beta chains were kept once TCRdb had trimmed the public reads at Q25 with fastp and called clones with MiXCR. Here each entry gathers all rows of one CDR3 protein and keeps the most common genes and DNA. The table for this sample lists around 680,000 distinct CDR3 sequences; 16% of them were counted only once. In total, the top ten clones hold 1.1% of the sample. The specimen comprised PBMCs from the stem cell graft donor, sampled from the stem cell graft. The receptors originated from a human donor who donated a stem cell graft to a child with acute myeloid leukemia.

The J gene is TRBJ2-7, the V gene TRBV20-1, with a possible D match to TRBD1 (6 bases). Germline CDR1 and CDR2: DFQATT and SNEGSKA (reference sequence). Trimming left V 0 bases short and J 6 bases short, with 18 bases between. This CDR3 comprises 15 residues. In nucleotides, the CDR3 is TGCAGTGCTAGAGAAGCCGGCAGGGGATCGGGCGAGCAGTACTTC. It encodes CSAREAGRGSGEQYF.

The chain links TRBV7-9 to TRBJ2-7; TRBD1 is a possible D gene (5 bases). Per the germline V gene, CDR1 is SEHNR and CDR2 is FQNEAQ (reference sequence). Trimming stripped 4 bases from V and 4 bases from J, with 17 bases between. The CDR3 contains 15 residues. In DNA, the CDR3 is TGTGCCAGCAGCTCGGACACCTTACGAAGGTACGAGCAGTACTTC. Translated, it gives CASSSDTLRRYEQYF.

The sample holds many counts of this clonotype. The V and J genes are TRBV24-1 and TRBJ2-1; possibly TRBD1 for D (5 bases). Germline V gives CDR1 KGHDR, CDR2 SFDVKD. Trimming removed 5 bases from V and 7 bases from J, with 8 bases in between. This CDR3 has 12 residues. CDR3 loop: CATSAGRNEQFF. DNA of the CDR3: TGTGCCACCAGTGCAGGGCGGAATGAGCAGTTCTTC.

This clonotype has just a few counts. The chain links TRBV4-3 to TRBJ1-1; D gene unclear. This CDR3 contains 15 residues. Trimming left V 0 bases short and J 3 bases short, with 11 bases between. Germline V CDR1 and CDR2: LGHNA, YSLEER. This CDR3 is CASSQDRAMYTEAFF. CDR3 coding DNA: TGCGCCAGCAGCCAAGATAGGGCGATGTACACTGAAGCTTTCTTT.

The gene calls are TRBV7-8 and TRBJ1-2; TRBD1 might be the D (5 bases). The germline V and J ends were trimmed by 1 base and 2 bases, with 11 bases remaining between them. Germline V gene data show CDR1 as SGHVS and CDR2 as FQNEAQ. The CDR3 totals 15 residues. Here the CDR3 DNA reads TGTGCCAGCAGCTTAGAGGACATCTCAAACTATGGCTACACCTTC. Its protein is CASSLEDISNYGYTF.

This clonotype has more than one count but fewer than ten. The rearrangement uses TRBV4-2 and TRBJ1-2; D is unresolved. The CDR3 totals 15 residues. V was clipped by 0 bases and J by 8 bases, with 16 bases between them. In germline, CDR1 is LGHNA, CDR2 YNFKEQ. CDR3 loop: CASSQETHLLPGYTF. CDR3 sequence (DNA): TGTGCCAGCAGCCAAGAAACCCACTTACTCCCAGGCTACACCTTC.

The chain couples TRBV12-3 or TRBV12-4 to TRBJ2-6, with 9 bases lining up with TRBD1. V trimming: 6 bases; J trimming: 0 bases; junction bases outside the gene matches: 18. The CDR3 sequence is 21 residues long. The CDR3 loop reads CASSFLSGQGGSLSGANVLTF. The CDR3, as DNA: TGTGCCAGCAGCTTCCTTTCGGGACAGGGAGGTTCCCTCTCTGGGGCCAACGTCCTGACTTTC.

The chain joins TRBV5-5 to TRBJ2-4, with 8 bases fitting TRBD1. Losses at the gene ends were 0 bases for V and 6 bases for J; bases not matched to a gene: 8. The CDR3 has 16 amino acids. Germline lookup yields CDR1 SGHKS and CDR2 YYEKEE (reference sequence). This CDR3 reads CASSLAPGGRLNIQYF. CDR3 nucleotide sequence: TGTGCCAGCAGCTTGGCCCCAGGGGGCAGGTTAAACATTCAGTACTTC.

The chain links TRBV11-2 to TRBJ2-1, with D hard to call. Between the trimmed V and J ends, which lost 1 base and 8 bases, there was a span of 12 bases. The length of the CDR3 is 14 residues. CDR1 SGHAT and CDR2 FQNNGV come from the germline V gene. The CDR3 nucleotides are TGTGCCAGCAGCTTAGTCCTAATGCGTCATGAGCAGTTCTTC. It is translated as CASSLVLMRHEQFF.

Ten or more counts support this clonotype. V gene TRBV4-3 combines with J gene TRBJ1-5, with TRBD1 as a possible D gene (5 bases). Germline assignment: CDR1 LGHNA and CDR2 YSLEER. The V end lost 7 bases, the J end lost 4 bases, and 17 bases lay between the germline ends. The CDR3 sequence is 15 residues long. The CDR3 region is CASTSTRKGNQPQHF. The CDR3 DNA reads as TGCGCCAGCACCTCAACGAGGAAGGGGAATCAGCCCCAGCATTTT.

Many counts were recorded for this clonotype. This CDR3 is CASSARDRVYNEQFF. The CDR3 DNA sequence: TGTGCCAGCAGCGCCCGGGACAGGGTGTACAATGAGCAGTTCTTC. J is TRBJ2-1 and V is TRBV5-6; 9 bases match TRBD1. This CDR3 is 15 amino acids long. Looked up from germline, CDR1 is SGHDT and CDR2 is YYEEEE. V was clipped by 4 bases and J by 4 bases; unmatched bases: 6.

Many counts were recorded for this clonotype. This rearrangement joins TRBV20-1 to TRBJ2-1; 7 bases agree with TRBD2. V lost 6 bases to trimming and J lost 1 base; unmatched junction nucleotides: 3. CDR1 is DFQATT, CDR2 SNEGSKA, per germline (reference sequence). The CDR3 loop spans 13 amino acids. The DNA for the CDR3 is TGCAGTGCCGGGAGGAAATCCTACAATGAGCAGTTCTTC. Amino acids: CSAGRKSYNEQFF.

V usage is TRBV3-1 and J usage is TRBJ2-2; possibly TRBD1 for D (6 bases). The CDR3 is made up of 16 amino acids. Germline CDR1 is LGHDT and CDR2 is YNNKEL (reference sequence). Deletions cut 4 bases from V and 2 bases from J, with 14 bases between. CDR3 DNA sequence: TGTGCCAGCAGCCGCCGGGGACACGGTAACACCGGGGAGCTGTTTTTT. The encoded protein is CASSRRGHGNTGELFF.

This clonotype was seen a few times. The rearrangement uses TRBV11-2 and TRBJ2-1; 8 nucleotides match TRBD1. Germline assignment: CDR1 SGHAT and CDR2 FQNNGV. CDR3 length: 16 amino acids. The junction had 11 bases not matched to a gene; V was cut back by 2 bases and J by 8 bases. In nucleotides, the CDR3 is TGTGCCAGCAGCTTAACGGGGGCAGGACAGGGCGATGAGCAGTTCTTC. This gives the protein CASSLTGAGQGDEQFF.

At least ten counts were recorded for this clonotype. The chain is built from TRBV7-2 and TRBJ1-6; unclear D gene. The V end was cut by 0 bases, the J end by 0 bases, with 9 bases between. From germline, CDR1 is SGHTA and CDR2 FQGNSA. CDR3 length equals 17 residues. CDR3 amino acids: CASSLAGRSSYNSPLHF. Written as DNA, the CDR3 is TGTGCCAGCAGCTTAGCGGGCCGCAGCTCCTATAATTCACCCCTCCACTTT.

This clonotype was counted ten times or more. The chain carries TRBV20-1 and TRBJ2-7; 7 nucleotides agree with TRBD1. CDR1 is DFQATT, CDR2 SNEGSKA, per germline (reference sequence). With 6 bases clipped from V and 0 bases from J, the junction kept 14 bases outside the gene matches. The CDR3 extends over 16 amino acids. The CDR3: CSALLQGPSTSYEQYF. The CDR3 DNA follows: TGCAGTGCATTGCTACAGGGGCCTTCTACCTCCTACGAGCAGTACTTC.